The 17 T cell receptor beta chains given below trace back to one sample, sequenced in a study of blood T cells in healthy people across ages. A sample-barcoded 5' primer and a J-beta primer mix were used in a second PCR of roughly 7 to 11 cycles. One entry per CDR3 protein, called by TCRdb with MiXCR from the 5' RACE reads. The sample consists of about a million distinct CDR3 sequences, around 54% of them appearing once. Sequencing used blood. Source of these receptors: a woman aged 60 to 75 in good health.

The chain recombines TRBV5-6 with TRBJ2-5; D is unresolved. Near its end, the DNA agrees better with TRBJ2-7, so the J call may be wrong. The CDR3 has 13 residues. Germline loops: CDR1 SGHDT, CDR2 YYEEEE. The CDR3 DNA is TGTGCCAGCAGCTTGGCTGGGCAGGACGAGCAGTACTTC. Translation: CASSLAGQDEQYF.

The chain recombines TRBV4-2 with TRBJ2-2; 8 bases are shared with TRBD2. CDR1 and CDR2 from the germline V gene are LGHNA and YNFKEQ. The ends lost 4 bases at V and 0 bases at J; junction bases unmatched: 7. The CDR3 runs to 17 residues. As DNA, the CDR3 is TGTGCCAGCAGCCCGGCCGGGACTAGGGCGAACACCGGGGAGCTGTTTTTT. Its protein product is CASSPAGTRANTGELFF.

This clonotype was counted a few times. This sequence joins TRBV29-1 and TRBJ2-1, with TRBD1 matching 8 bases. Germline V gene lookup returns CDR1 SQVTM and CDR2 ANQGSEA. V was clipped by 5 bases and J by 5 bases; unmatched bases: 5. CDR3 length: 13 residues. In DNA, the CDR3 is TGCAGCGTTTTTAGGACAGGGAACAATGAGCAGTTCTTC. Protein sequence: CSVFRTGNNEQFF.

The chain couples TRBV12-3 or TRBV12-4 to TRBJ1-1; perhaps TRBD1 as D (6 bases). V was trimmed by 6 bases and J by 6 bases, leaving 14 bases between them. The CDR3 length is 13 residues. CDR3 bases: TGTGCCAGCAGAAGGGGGGGCTCAGCTGAAGCTTTCTTT. This codes for CASRRGGSAEAFF.

This rearrangement joins TRBV30 to TRBJ1-2; possible D gene TRBD1, 5 bases. Trimming removed 1 base from V and 0 bases from J, with 12 bases in between. The germline V gene has CDR1 GTSNPN and CDR2 SVGIG (reference sequence). This CDR3 is 15 amino acids long. The CDR3 DNA follows: TGTGCCTGGAGTGAAGGGACGGCGGCTAACTATGGCTACACCTTC. Encoded protein: CAWSEGTAANYGYTF.

J is TRBJ2-1 and V is TRBV5-1; 7 bases align to TRBD2. The V segment lost 2 bases and the J segment 0 bases; nucleotides outside the gene matches: 5. The CDR3 loop spans 16 amino acids. CDR1 is SGHRS and CDR2 is YFSETQ in the germline V gene. CDR3: CASSLNPSGSYNEQFF. The CDR3 coding sequence is TGCGCCAGCAGCTTAAACCCTAGCGGCTCCTACAATGAGCAGTTCTTC.

V and J are TRBV6-1 and TRBJ2-7; tentatively, D is TRBD1 or TRBD2 (6 bases each). The CDR3 contains 15 residues. Germline V gene data show CDR1 as MNHNS and CDR2 as SASEGT. V lost 7 bases to trimming and J lost 2 bases, with 18 bases between them. The CDR3 DNA follows: TGTGCCAGCACGAGCACCGACGGGGGCCCCTACGAGCAGTACTTC. It translates to CASTSTDGGPYEQYF.

This clonotype occurred a few times. The chain carries TRBV7-9 and TRBJ2-1, with 11 nucleotides matching TRBD2. CDR1 is SEHNR, CDR2 FQNEAQ, per germline (reference sequence). CDR3 size: 14 residues. The junction had 7 bases not matched to a gene; V was cut back by 10 bases and J by 5 bases. DNA of the CDR3: TGTGCCATCACGGGGACTAGCGGAGACAATGAGCAGTTCTTC. This sequence encodes CAITGTSGDNEQFF.

CDR3 nucleotide sequence: TGCAGTGCCCCTCTGCCCTCTGGGCAGCCCCAGCATTTT. Encoded protein: CSAPLPSGQPQHF. The chain employs TRBV20-1 and TRBJ1-5; the D is unclear. The CDR3 covers 13 residues. V was cut by 6 bases and J by 7 bases, with 16 bases left in between. Germline V gene data show CDR1 as DFQATT and CDR2 as SNEGSKA (reference sequence).

This clonotype was picked up many times. This clone may be a read error of a much larger clone one base away. The chain uses TRBV20-1 and TRBJ2-5; 9 nucleotides align to TRBD2. The CDR3 is 14 amino acids. The V segment lost 4 bases and the J segment 11 bases; nucleotides outside the gene matches: 14. Germline V gene lookup returns CDR1 DFQATT and CDR2 SNEGSKA (reference sequence). The CDR3 DNA follows: TGCAGTGCTATCGGCCTAGCGGGGTACAATGAGCAGTACTTC. It translates to CSAIGLAGYNEQYF.

The chain links TRBV4-2 to TRBJ2-1, with 11 bases that match TRBD1. The CDR3 extends over 15 amino acids. V was clipped by 4 bases and J by 7 bases; unmatched bases: 6. From germline, CDR1 is LGHNA and CDR2 YNFKEQ. The CDR3 region has the DNA TGTGCCAGCAGCCCAATGGGGACAGGGGGAAATGAGCAGTTCTTC. Translated, it gives CASSPMGTGGNEQFF.

The chain carries TRBV20-1 and TRBJ1-2; D remains ambiguous. The CDR3 runs 11 residues. Per germline, CDR1 DFQATT and CDR2 SNEGSKA (reference sequence). The V end was cut by 5 bases, the J end by 5 bases, with 9 bases between. The DNA for the CDR3 is TGCAGTGCTCTGGGTTATTATGGCTACACCTTC. Its protein product is CSALGYYGYTF.

The chain recombines TRBV9 with TRBJ1-2; maybe TRBD1 (6 bases). The CDR3 consists of 14 residues. Deletions cut 1 base from V and 5 bases from J, with 12 bases between. Germline V lookup: CDR1 SGDLS, CDR2 YYNGEE. Here the CDR3 reads CASSVPGQLYGYTF. The CDR3 DNA is TGTGCCAGCAGCGTACCCGGACAGTTATATGGCTACACCTTC.

This clonotype was picked up a small number of times. This chain joins TRBV5-1 and TRBJ1-5; D not certain. Between the trimmed V and J ends, which lost 5 bases and 1 base, there was a span of 13 bases. There are 15 residues in the CDR3. The V gene's germline CDR1 is SGHRS and CDR2 YFSETQ. CDR3 in DNA: TGCGCCAGCAGTCCAGGTGGTAGCAGCAATCAGCCCCAGCATTTT. Protein sequence: CASSPGGSSNQPQHF.

The rearrangement joins TRBV10-3 to TRBJ2-1, with 8 bases fitting TRBD2. The CDR3 runs to 13 residues. The germline gives CDR1 ENHRY, CDR2 SYGVKD. J gave up 5 bases and V 5 bases, and 2 bases lay outside the gene matches. This CDR3 is CAISPRGDNEQFF. CDR3 DNA: TGTGCCATCAGTCCGCGGGGGGACAATGAGCAGTTCTTC.

This sequence joins TRBV12-3 or TRBV12-4 and TRBJ2-7, with a weak D call TRBD2 (6 bases). This CDR3 spans 14 amino acids. Trimming shortened V by 6 bases and J by 7 bases, and 19 bases separated the two germline ends. The CDR3 protein is CASRRAGSYNEQYF. CDR3 bases: TGTGCCAGCAGGAGAGCGGGTTCCTACAATGAGCAGTACTTC.

Concerning this clonotype itself: A read error may explain this, as a much larger clone is one base away. The chain joins TRBV5-1 to TRBJ2-7; the D gene is possibly TRBD2 (6 bases). Trimming took off 0 bases at V and 7 bases at J, with 20 bases between the two ends. Germline-derived CDR1 and CDR2 are SGHRS and YFSETQ. The CDR3 length is 16 residues. The CDR3 nucleotides are TGCGCCAGCAGCTTGGTAAGCGGGTCAATGTACAATGAGCAGTACTTC. Its protein is CASSLVSGSMYNEQYF.